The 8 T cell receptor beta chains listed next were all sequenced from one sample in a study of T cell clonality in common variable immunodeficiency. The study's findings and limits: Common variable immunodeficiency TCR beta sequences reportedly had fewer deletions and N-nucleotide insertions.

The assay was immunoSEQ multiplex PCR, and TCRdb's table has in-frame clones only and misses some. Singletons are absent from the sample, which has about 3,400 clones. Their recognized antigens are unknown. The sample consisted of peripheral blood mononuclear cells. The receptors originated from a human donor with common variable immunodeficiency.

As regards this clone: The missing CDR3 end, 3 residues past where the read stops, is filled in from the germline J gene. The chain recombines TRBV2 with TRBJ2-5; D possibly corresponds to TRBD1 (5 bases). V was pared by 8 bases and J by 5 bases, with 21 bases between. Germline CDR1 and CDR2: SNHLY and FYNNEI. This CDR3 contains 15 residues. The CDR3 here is CASVLGGRPGETQYF. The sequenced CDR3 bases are TGTGCCAGCGTGCTAGGCGGTCGGCCAGGGGAGACC.

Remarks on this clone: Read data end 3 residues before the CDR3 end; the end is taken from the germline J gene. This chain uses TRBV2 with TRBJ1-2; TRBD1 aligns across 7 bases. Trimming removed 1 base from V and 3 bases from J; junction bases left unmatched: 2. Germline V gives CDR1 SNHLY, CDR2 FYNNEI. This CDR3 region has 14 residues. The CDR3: CASSEVGQHYGYTF. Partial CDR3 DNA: TGTGCCAGCAGTGAAGTGGGACAGCACTATGGC.

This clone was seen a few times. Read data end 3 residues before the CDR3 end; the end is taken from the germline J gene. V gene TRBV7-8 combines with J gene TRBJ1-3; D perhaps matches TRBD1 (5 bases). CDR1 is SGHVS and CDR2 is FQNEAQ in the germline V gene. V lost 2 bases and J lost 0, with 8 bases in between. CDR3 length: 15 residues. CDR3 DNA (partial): TGTGCCAGCAGCTTAACGAGGGGCTCTGGAAACACC. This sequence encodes CASSLTRGSGNT. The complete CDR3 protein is CASSLTRGSGNTIYF.

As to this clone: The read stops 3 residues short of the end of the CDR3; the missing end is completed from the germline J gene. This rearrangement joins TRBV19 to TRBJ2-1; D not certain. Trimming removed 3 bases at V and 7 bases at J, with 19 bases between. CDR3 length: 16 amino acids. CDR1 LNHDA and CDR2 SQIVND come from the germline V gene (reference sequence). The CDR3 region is CASSMSNSNFENEQFF. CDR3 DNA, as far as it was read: TGTGCCAGTAGTATGTCGAATAGCAATTTCGAAAATGAG.

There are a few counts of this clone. The CDR3 sequence is CASSITGIDEQFF. The sequenced CDR3 bases are TGTGCCAGCTCAATTACAGGGATCGATGAG. The J gene is TRBJ2-1, the V gene TRBV18; D may be TRBD1 (6 bases). Read sequence stops 3 residues before the CDR3 end, and the germline J gene provides the missing end. CDR1 and CDR2 from the germline V gene are KGHSH and LQKENI. The CDR3 length is 13 residues. Trimming removed 5 bases at V and 8 bases at J, with 13 bases between.

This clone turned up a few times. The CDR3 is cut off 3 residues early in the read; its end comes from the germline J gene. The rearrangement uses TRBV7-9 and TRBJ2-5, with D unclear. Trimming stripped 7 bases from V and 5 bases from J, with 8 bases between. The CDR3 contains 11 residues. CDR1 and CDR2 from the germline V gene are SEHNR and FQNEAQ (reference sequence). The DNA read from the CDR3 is TGTGCCAGCACCTTCAGGGAGACC. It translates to CASTFRET. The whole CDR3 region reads CASTFRETQYF.

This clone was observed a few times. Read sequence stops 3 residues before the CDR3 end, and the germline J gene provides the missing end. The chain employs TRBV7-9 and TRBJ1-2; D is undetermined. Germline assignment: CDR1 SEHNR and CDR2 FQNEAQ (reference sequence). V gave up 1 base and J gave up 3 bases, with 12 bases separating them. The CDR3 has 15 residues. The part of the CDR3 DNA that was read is TGTGCCAGCAGCTTAGTCCCAGGCCCTTACTATGGC. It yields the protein CASSLVPGPYYG. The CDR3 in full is CASSLVPGPYYGYTF.

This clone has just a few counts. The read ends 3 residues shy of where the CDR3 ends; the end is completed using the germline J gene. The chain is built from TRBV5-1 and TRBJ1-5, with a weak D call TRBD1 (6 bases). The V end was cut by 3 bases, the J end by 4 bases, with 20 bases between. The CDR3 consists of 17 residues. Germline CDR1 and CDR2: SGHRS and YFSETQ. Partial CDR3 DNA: TGCGCCAGCAGCTCCTACCCGACAGGCGGTGGTAATCAGCCC. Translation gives CASSSYPTGGGNQP. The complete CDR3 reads CASSSYPTGGGNQPQHF.